Below are 14 T cell receptor beta chains sequenced from a single sample in a study of vaccination effects on CD4 cells after COVID-19 (dated by TCRdb to 2022 to 2024). Antigens of these TCRs are unknown. Library creation used the immunoSEQ multiplex PCR assay. What TCRdb holds here is the immuneACCESS table cut down to in-frame rearrangements. Part of the clones is not present; checked against another copy, under half of the missing clones reflect an unresolved V gene, and the others are unexplained. Here the sample has 42,000 or so clones; approximately 81% occur a single time. The ten most abundant clones make up 25% to 30% of the sample. In the ViraFEST assay, PBMC were stimulated with viral peptide pools, and TCR sequencing was then used to find antigen-specific CD4+ T cell clonotypes based on their expansion. After 10 to 11 days of culture, CD4+ T cells were isolated with the EasySep CD4+ T cell isolation kit. PCR-confirmed SARS-CoV-2 infection had occurred in convalescent patients between March and December 2020, before the Alpha, Beta and Delta variants emerged in the United States.

The input for sequencing was CD4+ T cells from PBMCs cultured with a peptide pool, taken before COVID-19 vaccination. All receptors derive from a human donor who had a prior SARS-CoV-2 infection.

As DNA, the CDR3 is TGTGCCAGCTCACCACAGACAGGGGCCAATGAGCAGTTCTTC. Its protein product is CASSPQTGANEQFF. The V call is TRBV18, the J call TRBJ2-1; TRBD1 matches 8 bases. Trimming cost V 1 base and J 6 bases; bases outside gene matches: 2. Germline CDR1 and CDR2: KGHSH and LQKENI. This CDR3 region has 14 residues. Variable domain in full (rest from reference TRBV18 and TRBJ2-1): NAGVMQNPRHLVRRRGQEARLRCSPMKGHSHVYWYRQLPEEGLKFMVYLQKENIIDESGMPKERFSAEFPKEGPSILRIQQVVRGDSAAYFCASSPQTGANEQFFGPGTRLTVL.

The V and J genes are TRBV5-1 and TRBJ2-7; the match to TRBD1 covers 9 bases. This CDR3 contains 15 residues. CDR1 SGHRS and CDR2 YFSETQ come from the germline V gene. The trim removed 7 bases at V and 3 bases at J, leaving 11 bases unmatched. The CDR3 coding sequence is TGCGCCAGCGCCCCTGGCGGGACAGGGATCTACGAGCAGTACTTC. It is translated as CASAPGGTGIYEQYF.

The chain has TRBV5-4 and TRBJ2-3; 8 nucleotides match TRBD2. This CDR3 is 16 amino acids long. V dropped 3 bases and J dropped 4; count of bases not matched to a gene: 10. Germline lookup yields CDR1 SGHNT and CDR2 YYREEE (reference sequence). In nucleotides, the CDR3 is TGTGCCAGCAGCTCCCCTGCGGGGGGCTATCCAGATACGCAGTATTTT. This sequence encodes CASSSPAGGYPDTQYF.

V gene TRBV12-5 combines with J gene TRBJ2-7, with no clear D. V was pared by 7 bases and J by 3 bases, with 7 bases between. The CDR3 covers 11 residues. Looked up from germline, CDR1 is LGHNT and CDR2 is FRNRAP. CDR3 region: CASAGNYEQYF. The DNA of the CDR3 is TGTGCTAGTGCCGGAAACTACGAGCAGTACTTC.

This clone was observed a single time. This chain uses TRBV5-1 with TRBJ2-5, with TRBD2 identical over 10 bases. V was clipped by 5 bases and J by 4 bases; unmatched bases: 8. Germline V CDR1 and CDR2: SGHRS, YFSETQ. CDR3 length equals 15 residues. The DNA of the CDR3 is TGCGCCAGCAGGCGGGGGACTAGCGACCCAGAGACCCAGTACTTC. Translating gives CASRRGTSDPETQYF.

The rearrangement uses TRBV7-2 and TRBJ2-7; D is possibly TRBD1 (7 bases). The CDR3 sequence is 14 residues long. CDR1 and CDR2 from the germline V gene are SGHTA and FQGNSA. With 5 bases removed from V and 2 bases from J, the gap between germline ends came to 13 bases. CDR3 DNA sequence: TGTGCCAGCAGCGCGGGACAGTGGGCCTACGAGCAGTACTTC. The encoded protein is CASSAGQWAYEQYF.

This chain links TRBV7-9 with TRBJ2-7; 8 nucleotides agree with TRBD1. The J segment lost 6 bases and the V segment lost 3 bases, leaving 7 bases of the junction unmatched. The germline V gene has CDR1 SEHNR and CDR2 FQNEAQ (reference sequence). The CDR3 covers 14 residues. The CDR3 DNA reads as TGTGCCAGCAGCTTGACAGGGGATACGTCCGAGCAGTACTTC. It encodes CASSLTGDTSEQYF.

The V call is TRBV2, the J call TRBJ2-7, with D perhaps TRBD1 or TRBD2 (5 bases each). V was trimmed by 6 bases and J by 8 bases, leaving 14 bases between them. This CDR3 has 12 amino acids. Germline V gene sequence: CDR1 SNHLY, CDR2 FYNNEI. The CDR3 bases are TGTGCCAGCAGGTCGGTCGGGACGAAGCAGTACTTC. Translation: CASRSVGTKQYF. The complete variable domain, with remaining parts taken from reference TRBV2 and TRBJ2-7, reads EPEVTQTPSHQVTQMGQEVILRCVPISNHLYFYWYRQILGQKVEFLVSFYNNEISEKSEIFDDQFSVERPDGSNFTLKIRSTKLEDSAMYFCASRSVGTKQYFGPGTRLTVT.

The J gene is TRBJ2-7, the V gene TRBV2; 10 bases map to TRBD1. V shed 7 bases, J shed 4 bases, and the junction held 7 bases outside the gene matches. From germline, CDR1 is SNHLY and CDR2 FYNNEI. This CDR3 is 14 amino acids long. CDR3 in DNA: TGTGCCAGCATCCTGGACAGGGGGGAATACGAGCAGTACTTC. Residues: CASILDRGEYEQYF.

This CDR3 is CASSQAAGQDYGYTF. The CDR3 DNA reads as TGCGCCAGCAGCCAGGCCGCAGGCCAAGACTATGGCTACACCTTC. The chain is built from TRBV5-1 and TRBJ1-2; no firm D call. V was cut by 4 bases and J by 3 bases, with 16 bases left in between. The CDR3 is 15 amino acids. Germline V lookup: CDR1 SGHRS, CDR2 YFSETQ.

The chain combines TRBV2 with TRBJ2-2; 14 nucleotides line up with TRBD2. CDR1 SNHLY and CDR2 FYNNEI come from the germline V gene. The V segment lost 7 bases and the J segment 4 bases; nucleotides outside the gene matches: 2. CDR3 length: 15 residues. CDR3 DNA: TGTGCCAGCACTGGGACTAGCGGGGGCACCGGGGAGCTGTTTTTT. Translation gives CASTGTSGGTGELFF.

The rearrangement joins TRBV3-1 (or the pseudogene TRBV3-2) to TRBJ2-5, with D possibly being TRBD1 (6 bases). This CDR3 contains 16 residues. Looked up from germline, CDR1 is LGHDT and CDR2 is YNNKEL (reference sequence). Trimming cost V 1 base and J 6 bases, with 18 bases left between them. The CDR3 sequence: CASSQAGAGGGQTQYF. The CDR3 bases are TGTGCCAGCAGCCAAGCAGGGGCTGGGGGCGGGCAGACCCAGTACTTC.

This clone was picked up a small number of times. The V call is TRBV15, the J call TRBJ2-2; 11 positions match TRBD2. The trim removed 3 bases at V and 4 bases at J, leaving 10 bases unmatched. Germline CDR1 is LNHNV and CDR2 is YYDKDF (reference sequence). This CDR3 is built from 18 residues. The DNA of the CDR3 is TGTGCCACCAGCAGGGGTAGCGGGAGGGCCCTCCCCACCGGGGAGCTGTTTTTT. Protein: CATSRGSGRALPTGELFF.

This clone has only a few counts. The gene calls are TRBV2 and TRBJ1-2; weak D call: TRBD1 (5 bases). Trimming cost V 3 bases and J 8 bases, with 13 bases left between them. Per germline, CDR1 SNHLY and CDR2 FYNNEI. The CDR3 loop spans 13 amino acids. CDR3 DNA: TGTGCCAGCAGTGAGAGGGGTTACGGCGGCTACACCTTC. Protein product: CASSERGYGGYTF. The whole variable domain, filled in from reference TRBV2 and TRBJ1-2, reads EPEVTQTPSHQVTQMGQEVILRCVPISNHLYFYWYRQILGQKVEFLVSFYNNEISEKSEIFDDQFSVERPDGSNFTLKIRSTKLEDSAMYFCASSERGYGGYTFGSGTRLTVV.